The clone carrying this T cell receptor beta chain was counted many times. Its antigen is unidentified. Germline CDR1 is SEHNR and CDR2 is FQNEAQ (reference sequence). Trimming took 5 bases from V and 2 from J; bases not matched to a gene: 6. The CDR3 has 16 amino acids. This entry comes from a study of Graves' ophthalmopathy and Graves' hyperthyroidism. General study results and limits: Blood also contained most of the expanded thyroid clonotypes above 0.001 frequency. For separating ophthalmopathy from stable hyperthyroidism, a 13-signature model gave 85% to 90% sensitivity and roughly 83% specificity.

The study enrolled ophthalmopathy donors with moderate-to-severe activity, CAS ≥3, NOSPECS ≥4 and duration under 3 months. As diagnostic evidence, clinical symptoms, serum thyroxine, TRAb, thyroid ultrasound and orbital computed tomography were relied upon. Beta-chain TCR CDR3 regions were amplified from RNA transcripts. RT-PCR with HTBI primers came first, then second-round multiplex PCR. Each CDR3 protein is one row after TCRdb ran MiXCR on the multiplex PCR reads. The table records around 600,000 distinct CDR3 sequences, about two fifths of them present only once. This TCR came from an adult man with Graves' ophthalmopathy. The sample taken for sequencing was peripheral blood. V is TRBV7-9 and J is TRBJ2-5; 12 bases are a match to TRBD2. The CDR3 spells CASSQLAGGWQETQYF. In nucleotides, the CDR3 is TGTGCCAGCAGCCAGCTAGCGGGAGGGTGGCAAGAGACCCAGTACTTC.